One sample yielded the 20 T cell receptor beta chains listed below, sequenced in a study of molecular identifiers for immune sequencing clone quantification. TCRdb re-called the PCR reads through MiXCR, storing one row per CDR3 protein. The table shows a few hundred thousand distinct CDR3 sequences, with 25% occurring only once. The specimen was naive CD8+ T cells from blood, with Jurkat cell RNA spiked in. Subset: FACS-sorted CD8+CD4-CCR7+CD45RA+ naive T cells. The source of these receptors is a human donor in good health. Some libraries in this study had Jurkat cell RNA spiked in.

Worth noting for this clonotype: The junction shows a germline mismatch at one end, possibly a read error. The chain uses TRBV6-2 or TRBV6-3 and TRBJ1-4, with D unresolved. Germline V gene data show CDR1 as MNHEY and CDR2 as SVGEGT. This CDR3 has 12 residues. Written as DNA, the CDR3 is TGTGCCAGCAGTTACAGGGATGAAAGACTGTTTTTT. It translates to CASSYRDERLFF.

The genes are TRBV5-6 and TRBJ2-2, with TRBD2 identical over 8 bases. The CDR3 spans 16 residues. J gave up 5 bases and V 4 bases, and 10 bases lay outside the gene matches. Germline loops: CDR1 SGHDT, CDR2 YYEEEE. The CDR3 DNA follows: TGTGCCAGCAGCATTGGACTAGCAACGGGGACCGGGGAGCTGTTTTTT. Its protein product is CASSIGLATGTGELFF.

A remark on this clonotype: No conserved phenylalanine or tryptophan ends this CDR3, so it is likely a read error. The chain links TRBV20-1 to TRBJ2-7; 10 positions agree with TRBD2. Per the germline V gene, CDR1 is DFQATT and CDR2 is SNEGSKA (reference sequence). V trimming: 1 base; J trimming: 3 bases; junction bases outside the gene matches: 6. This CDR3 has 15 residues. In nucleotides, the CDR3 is TGCAGTGCTAGAGCCCTACTAGCGGGGAACTACGAGCAGTACATC. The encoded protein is CSARALLAGNYEQYI.

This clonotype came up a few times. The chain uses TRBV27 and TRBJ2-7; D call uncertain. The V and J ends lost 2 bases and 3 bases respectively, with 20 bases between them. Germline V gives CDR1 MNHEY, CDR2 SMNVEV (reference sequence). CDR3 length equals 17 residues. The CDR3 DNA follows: TGTGCCAGCAGTTTACAACATACGAAGCCAACCTACTACGAGCAGTACTTC. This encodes CASSLQHTKPTYYEQYF.

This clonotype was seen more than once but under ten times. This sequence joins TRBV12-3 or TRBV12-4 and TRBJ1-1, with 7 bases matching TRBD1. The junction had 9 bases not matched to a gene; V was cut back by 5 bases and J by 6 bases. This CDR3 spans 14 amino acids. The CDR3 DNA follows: TGTGCCAGCAGTCTACCGGGACAGAGTGCTGAAGCTTTCTTT. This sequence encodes CASSLPGQSAEAFF.

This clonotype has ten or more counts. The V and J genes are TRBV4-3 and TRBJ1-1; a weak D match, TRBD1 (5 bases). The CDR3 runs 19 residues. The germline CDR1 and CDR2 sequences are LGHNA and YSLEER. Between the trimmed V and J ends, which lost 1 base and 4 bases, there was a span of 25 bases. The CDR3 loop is CASSQGGYWGGASGTEAFF. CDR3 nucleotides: TGCGCCAGCAGCCAAGGGGGGTACTGGGGCGGGGCGAGTGGCACTGAAGCTTTCTTT.

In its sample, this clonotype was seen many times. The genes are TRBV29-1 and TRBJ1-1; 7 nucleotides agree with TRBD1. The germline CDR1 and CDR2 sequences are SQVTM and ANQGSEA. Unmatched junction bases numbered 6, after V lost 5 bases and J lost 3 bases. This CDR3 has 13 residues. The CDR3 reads CSVQGGVHTEAFF. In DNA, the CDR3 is TGCAGCGTTCAGGGGGGGGTGCACACTGAAGCTTTCTTT.

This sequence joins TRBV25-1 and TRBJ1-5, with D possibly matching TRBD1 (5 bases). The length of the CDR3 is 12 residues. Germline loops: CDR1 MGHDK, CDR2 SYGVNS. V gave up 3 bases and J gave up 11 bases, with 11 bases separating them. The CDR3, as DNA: TGTGCCAGCAGTGATCAGGGATTGACCCAGCATTTT. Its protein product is CASSDQGLTQHF.

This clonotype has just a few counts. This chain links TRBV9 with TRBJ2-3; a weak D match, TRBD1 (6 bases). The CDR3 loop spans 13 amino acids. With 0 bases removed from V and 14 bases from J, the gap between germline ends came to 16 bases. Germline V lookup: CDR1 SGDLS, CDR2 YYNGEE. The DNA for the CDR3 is TGTGCCAGCAGCGTAGAAGGGCCAGGGGAGCCGTATTTT. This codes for CASSVEGPGEPYF.

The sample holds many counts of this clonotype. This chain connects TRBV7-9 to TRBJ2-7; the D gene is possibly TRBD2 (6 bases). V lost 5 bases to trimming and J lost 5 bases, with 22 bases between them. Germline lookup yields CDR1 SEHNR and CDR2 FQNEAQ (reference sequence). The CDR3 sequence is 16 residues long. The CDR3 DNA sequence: TGTGCCAGCAGCCTTAACACAGGAGGGATCCGGGACGAGCAGTACTTC. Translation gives CASSLNTGGIRDEQYF.

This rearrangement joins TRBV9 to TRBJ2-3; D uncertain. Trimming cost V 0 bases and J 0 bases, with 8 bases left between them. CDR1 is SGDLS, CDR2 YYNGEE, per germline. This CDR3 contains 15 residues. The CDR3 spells CASSVATTSTDTQYF. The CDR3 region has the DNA TGTGCCAGCAGCGTAGCTACTACTAGCACAGATACGCAGTATTTT.

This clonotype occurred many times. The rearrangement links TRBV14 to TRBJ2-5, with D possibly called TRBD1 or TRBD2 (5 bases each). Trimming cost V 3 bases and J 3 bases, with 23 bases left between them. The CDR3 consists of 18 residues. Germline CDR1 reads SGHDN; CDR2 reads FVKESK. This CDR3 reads CASSQEHEGPNYEETQYF. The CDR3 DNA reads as TGTGCCAGCAGCCAGGAACATGAGGGGCCGAATTATGAAGAGACCCAGTACTTC.

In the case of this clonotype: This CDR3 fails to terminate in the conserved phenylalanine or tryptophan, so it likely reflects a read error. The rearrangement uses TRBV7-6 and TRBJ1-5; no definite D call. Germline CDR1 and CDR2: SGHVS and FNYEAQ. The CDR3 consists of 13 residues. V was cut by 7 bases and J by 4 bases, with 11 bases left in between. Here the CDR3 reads CASKPRGNQPQHL. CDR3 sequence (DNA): TGTGCCAGCAAACCCCGCGGGAATCAGCCCCAGCATCTT.

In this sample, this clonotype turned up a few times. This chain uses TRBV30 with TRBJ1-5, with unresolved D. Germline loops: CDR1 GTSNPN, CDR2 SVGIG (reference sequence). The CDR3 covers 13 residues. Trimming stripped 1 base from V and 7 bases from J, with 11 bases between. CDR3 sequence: CAWSDPFGQPQHF. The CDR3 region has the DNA TGTGCCTGGAGTGACCCTTTTGGACAGCCCCAGCATTTT.

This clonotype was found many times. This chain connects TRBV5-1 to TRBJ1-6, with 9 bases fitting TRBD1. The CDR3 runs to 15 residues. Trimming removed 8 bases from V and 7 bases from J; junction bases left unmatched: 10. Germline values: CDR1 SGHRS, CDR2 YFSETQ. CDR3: CARPPWDRANSPLHF. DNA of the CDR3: TGCGCCAGACCTCCCTGGGACAGGGCGAATTCACCCCTCCACTTT.

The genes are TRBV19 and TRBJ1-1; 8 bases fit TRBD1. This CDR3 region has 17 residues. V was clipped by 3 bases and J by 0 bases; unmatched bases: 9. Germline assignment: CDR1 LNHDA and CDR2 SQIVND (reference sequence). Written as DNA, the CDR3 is TGTGCCAGTAGTATGAGAGACAGGGGTATCATGAACACTGAAGCTTTCTTT. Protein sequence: CASSMRDRGIMNTEAFF.

Written as DNA, the CDR3 is TGCAGCGTTGAAGGGAATAATGAAAAACTGTTTTTT. Its translation is CSVEGNNEKLFF. The chain is built from TRBV29-1 and TRBJ1-4, with D unresolved. V was shortened by 1 base and J by 4 bases, with 4 bases between the two germline ends. There are 12 residues in the CDR3. Germline V gives CDR1 SQVTM, CDR2 ANQGSEA. The complete variable domain, with remaining parts taken from reference TRBV29-1 and TRBJ1-4, reads SAVISQKPSRDICQRGTSLTIQCQVDSQVTMMFWYRQQPGQSLTLIATANQGSEATYESGFVIDKFPISRPNLTFSTLTVSNMSPEDSSIYLCSVEGNNEKLFFGSGTQLSVL.

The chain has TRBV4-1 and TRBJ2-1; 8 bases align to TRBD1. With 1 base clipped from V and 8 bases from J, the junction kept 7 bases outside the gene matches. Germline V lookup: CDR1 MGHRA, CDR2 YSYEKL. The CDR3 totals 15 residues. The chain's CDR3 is CASSQGWTGFYEQFF. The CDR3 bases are TGCGCCAGCAGCCAAGGATGGACAGGGTTCTATGAGCAGTTCTTC.

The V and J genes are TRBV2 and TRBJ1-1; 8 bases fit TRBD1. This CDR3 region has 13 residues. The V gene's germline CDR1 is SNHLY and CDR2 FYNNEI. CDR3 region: CARQGTWNTEAFF. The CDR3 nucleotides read TGTGCGCGACAGGGGACGTGGAACACTGAAGCTTTCTTT.

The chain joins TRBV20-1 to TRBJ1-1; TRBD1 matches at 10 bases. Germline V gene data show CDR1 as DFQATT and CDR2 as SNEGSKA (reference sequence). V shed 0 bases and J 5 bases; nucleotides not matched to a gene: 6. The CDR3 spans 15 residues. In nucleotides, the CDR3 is TGCAGTGCTAGAGACACGGACAGGGGGAAAACTGAAGCTTTCTTT. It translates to CSARDTDRGKTEAFF.